This T cell receptor beta chain was identified in a study of PD-L1 blockade in urothelial cancer. On the study more broadly: Bladder-origin urothelial cancer in males covered about 90% of the roughly 30 patients.

As to time point: pretreatment peripheral blood. Here immunoSEQ multiplex PCR was the method, and the copy in TCRdb shows in-frame clones only, minus some. Of tens of thousands of clones in the sample, more than 70% were seen once. General study findings and limits: When pretreatment blood TCR clonality was below the median, it predicted better survival.

V dropped 5 bases and J dropped 6; count of bases not matched to a gene: 7. Germline V gives CDR1 LNHDA, CDR2 SQIVND (reference sequence). This CDR3 has 15 amino acids. A note on this clone: Its antigen remains unidentified.

The sequencing here drew on PBMCs, taken around atezolizumab (anti-PD-L1) treatment. The chain uses TRBV19 and TRBJ1-1; 12 bases agree with TRBD1. The TCR originated in a man aged 55 to 70 with urothelial cancer. The CDR3 loop reads CASSEPGQGAPEAFF. In DNA, the CDR3 is TGTGCCAGTAGTGAACCGGGACAGGGGGCGCCTGAAGCTTTCTTT.